The sample holds one count of the clone carrying this T cell receptor beta chain. In the original processing: Amplifying reference gene primers gave estimates of nucleated cell counts. Sequencing used immunoSEQ multiplex PCR; TCRdb keeps in-frame clones, though not all of them. V and J calls and clone size are those listed in that table; D and trimming were worked out from the DNA. The sample shows around 140,000 clones, about 89% of them seen only once. These data come from a study of blood T cell repertoires in COVID-19. Study background: The origin of the acute and convalescent COVID-19 samples was the United States, Italy and Spain. Nucleic acid was either cDNA or gDNA, and it came from T cells, B-cell-depleted T cells, or PBMCs.

Enrolment of Seattle patients took place during active infection, and they were followed longitudinally. This CDR3 has 18 residues. V lost 3 bases and J lost 2; bases outside the gene matches: 11. The germline V gene has CDR1 PRHDT and CDR2 FYEKMQ (reference sequence). The origin of this receptor is a man aged 60-69 years with COVID-19, enrolled during active disease. V is TRBV13 and J is TRBJ2-5; TRBD2 aligns across 11 bases. The source material was peripheral blood. The DNA of the CDR3 is TGTGCCAGCAGCTTGGTGTCGACTAGCGGGGACTTACAAGAGACCCAGTACTTC. Translating gives CASSLVSTSGDLQETQYF. Full variable domain (outside the CDR3, taken from reference TRBV13 and TRBJ2-5): AAGVIQSPRHLIKEKRETATLKCYPIPRHDTVYWYQQGPGQDPQFLISFYEKMQSDKGSIPDRFSAQQFSDYHSELNMSSLELGDSALYFCASSLVSTSGDLQETQYFGPGTRLLVL.